This is a list of T cell receptor beta chains from one sample in a study of cytotoxic CD8 clonotypes in ibrutinib-treated CLL. TCRdb's table, derived via immunoSEQ multiplex PCR, lists solely in-frame clones and lacks some. The sample consists of around 200,000 clones, over 65% of them appearing once. The source was PBMCs, collected after 12 months of ibrutinib treatment. The source is a human donor with chronic lymphocytic leukemia. The CDR3 runs from the conserved cysteine through the conserved F or W. D genes are given only for firm matches. Clone size is given for some rows only: seen once, a few or many times, or a class if the clone is expanded.

v_call: TRBV7-3; j_call: TRBJ2-7; clone_size: NA; d_call: TRBD1; cdr3_nt: TGTGCCAGCAGCCCCCAGGGGGCCGACAACGAGCAGTACTTC; cdr3_aa: CASSPQGADNEQYF
v_call: TRBV6-5; j_call: TRBJ1-5; clone_size: NA; d_call: NA; cdr3_nt: TGTGCCAGCAGTGACCGGAGTAGCAATCAGCCCCAGCATTTT; cdr3_aa: CASSDRSSNQPQHF
v_call: TRBV19; j_call: TRBJ1-1; clone_size: NA; d_call: TRBD1; cdr3_nt: TGTGCCAGTAGTAGGACAGGGGGAAGCACTGAAGCTTTCTTT; cdr3_aa: CASSRTGGSTEAFF
v_call: TRBV7-3; j_call: TRBJ2-1; clone_size: NA; d_call: TRBD2; cdr3_nt: TGTGCCAGCAGCTTAGGGACTAGCGTAGATGAGCAGTTCTTC; cdr3_aa: CASSLGTSVDEQFF
v_call: TRBV4-3; j_call: TRBJ2-7; clone_size: NA; d_call: NA; cdr3_nt: TGCGCCAGCAGCCAAGGACACCACTCCTACGAGCAGTACTTC; cdr3_aa: CASSQGHHSYEQYF
v_call: TRBV7-8; j_call: TRBJ2-7; clone_size: NA; d_call: NA; cdr3_nt: TGTGCCAGCAGCTTAGTGGTCAGAGTGAGTGAGCAGTACTTC; cdr3_aa: CASSLVVRVSEQYF
v_call: TRBV30; j_call: TRBJ2-1; clone_size: NA; d_call: NA; cdr3_nt: TGTGCCTGGAGTAGCCCTTATTACAATGAGCAGTTCTTC; cdr3_aa: CAWSSPYYNEQFF
v_call: TRBV19; j_call: TRBJ2-7; clone_size: NA; d_call: TRBD2; cdr3_nt: TGTGCCAGTAGTACGAGCGGGAGGGCCTACGAGCAGTACTTC; cdr3_aa: CASSTSGRAYEQYF
v_call: TRBV7-8; j_call: TRBJ2-1; clone_size: NA; d_call: TRBD2; cdr3_nt: TGTGCCAGCAGCTGGTTGACTAGCGGGGGGGCCGGGCCTCAGTTCTTC; cdr3_aa: CASSWLTSGGAGPQFF
v_call: TRBV9; j_call: TRBJ1-1; clone_size: NA; d_call: NA; cdr3_nt: TGTGCCAGCACCGGGGGACTGGACACTGAAGCTTTCTTT; cdr3_aa: CASTGGLDTEAFF
v_call: TRBV5-1; j_call: TRBJ2-7; clone_size: few; d_call: NA; cdr3_nt: TGCGCCAGCAGCTTCACTCGGGAGCAGTACTTC; cdr3_aa: CASSFTREQYF
v_call: TRBV29-1; j_call: TRBJ1-3; clone_size: few; d_call: NA; cdr3_nt: TGCAGCGCTGGGGGATTTGGAAACACCATATATTTT; cdr3_aa: CSAGGFGNTIYF
v_call: TRBV28; j_call: TRBJ2-3; clone_size: few; d_call: NA; cdr3_nt: TGTGCCAGCAGTTTAGATAAGCCAGATACGCAGTATTTT; cdr3_aa: CASSLDKPDTQYF
v_call: TRBV4-3; j_call: TRBJ1-1; clone_size: NA; d_call: TRBD1; cdr3_nt: TGCGCCAGCAGCCCTTCGACAGGGGACACTGAAGCTTTCTTT; cdr3_aa: CASSPSTGDTEAFF
v_call: TRBV18; j_call: TRBJ1-3; clone_size: few; d_call: NA; cdr3_nt: TGTGCCAGCTCACCCAAGGGGCTCGGGGACACCATATATTTT; cdr3_aa: CASSPKGLGDTIYF
v_call: TRBV5-1; j_call: TRBJ2-7; clone_size: once; d_call: NA; cdr3_nt: TGCGCCAGCAGCTTGTCGGACGGATCCTACGAGCAGTACTTC; cdr3_aa: CASSLSDGSYEQYF
v_call: TRBV5-6; j_call: TRBJ1-2; clone_size: once; d_call: NA; cdr3_nt: TGTGCCAGCAGCTTGGTGCAGGGAGGCGGCTACACCTTC; cdr3_aa: CASSLVQGGGYTF
v_call: TRBV12-5; j_call: TRBJ2-3; clone_size: NA; d_call: TRBD2; cdr3_nt: TGTGCTAGTGGTTTGGGACTAGCGGGCGCGGGGGATACGCAGTATTTT; cdr3_aa: CASGLGLAGAGDTQYF
v_call: TRBV27; j_call: TRBJ1-5; clone_size: NA; d_call: NA; cdr3_nt: TGTGCCAGCAGTCCAGGCCGCCTCACCGAAAAGCCCCAGCATTTT; cdr3_aa: CASSPGRLTEKPQHF
v_call: TRBV9; j_call: TRBJ2-7; clone_size: NA; d_call: NA; cdr3_nt: TGTGCCAGCAGCCGACAGCTTCAGGATTACGAGCAGTACTTC; cdr3_aa: CASSRQLQDYEQYF